This TCR beta chain appears in the sequencing data of a study of beta chain features in type 1 diabetes. cDNA synthesis used the whole RNA isolate, giving expressed TCRB sequences. TCRdb's table, derived via immunoSEQ multiplex PCR, lists solely in-frame clones and lacks some. This table holds roughly 250,000 clones, about 20% found once. This clone has only a few counts. Its antigen is currently unknown. Regarding the study as a whole: Patients' naive, central memory and Treg TCRB repertoires seemed closer to one another than those of healthy donors. Shorter TCRB CDR3s, moderately but significantly so, marked every one of the four CD4+ subsets in Type 1 diabetes patients.

Germline V gene lookup returns CDR1 LGHNA and CDR2 YNFKEQ. Losses at the gene ends were 5 bases for V and 4 bases for J; bases not matched to a gene: 9. This CDR3 is 18 amino acids long. What was sequenced was naive CD4+ T cells from blood. The TCR originated in a woman aged 40-49 years with type 1 diabetes. This chain links TRBV4-2 with TRBJ2-6, with TRBD1 matching 12 bases. The CDR3 region is CASSYSGTGGSGANVLTF. DNA for the CDR3: TGTGCCAGCAGCTATTCCGGGACAGGGGGCTCCGGGGCCAACGTCCTGACTTTC.